Listed below are T cell receptor beta chains from one sample, sequenced in a study of T cells and copy number aberrations in small-cell lung cancer. Clones were read by immunoSEQ multiplex PCR, and TCRdb kept only the in-frame ones, dropping some. Of over a thousand clones listed, 70% to 85% are singletons. The specimen sequenced was tumor tissue. These receptors were taken from a woman between 50 and 59 years old with small cell lung cancer. Each CDR3 is given without its conserved first and last residue. Fields, in order: V gene, D gene, J gene, CDR3 protein. The D gene is left open where the match is weak.

TRBV15	TRBD1	TRBJ1-2	ATSRAGTDGYT
TRBV14	NA	TRBJ2-7	ASSQDRSYEQY
TRBV5-1	NA	TRBJ2-6	ASSLVSMGGANVLT
TRBV10-2	NA	TRBJ2-7	ASSPPGLYEQY
TRBV29-1	NA	TRBJ1-4	SVRLADTTNEKLF
TRBV2	NA	TRBJ2-7	ASSDSISSYEQY
TRBV18	NA	TRBJ2-1	ASSPRTSRQQF
TRBV30	NA	TRBJ1-1	ACLRDTYTEAF
TRBV4-1	TRBD1	TRBJ1-2	ASGAPGQERLGYT
TRBV7-4	NA	TRBJ2-6	ASSHMSSQSRANVLT
TRBV10-2	NA	TRBJ1-2	ASTSMGIGY
TRBV5-1	NA	TRBJ1-1	ASSLESGIHTEAF
TRBV11-1	TRBD1	TRBJ2-6	ASSATGTVSGANVLT
TRBV30	NA	TRBJ1-1	AWSGQPNTEAF
TRBV30	NA	TRBJ1-1	AWSADAGNTEAF
TRBV5-8	TRBD1	TRBJ2-7	ASSLGGTGSSEQY
TRBV7-2	NA	TRBJ1-2	ASSKRDGYGYT
TRBV29-1	TRBD2	NA	SVGSGTSYEQY
TRBV6-5	NA	TRBJ2-6	ATFSPGANVLT
TRBV5-1	NA	TRBJ1-1	ASSLADPNTEAF
TRBV4-1	TRBD1	TRBJ1-1	ASSQVWTGALSAEAF
TRBV29-1	NA	TRBJ2-5	SVELARDQETQY
TRBV30	NA	TRBJ1-2	AWSSGGTNYGYT
TRBV5-1	TRBD2	TRBJ2-2	ASSPLGTSGISTGELF
TRBV30	NA	TRBJ1-4	AWNWGPAPTNEKLF
TRBV14	TRBD2	TRBJ2-5	ASSQDSRLAGGLGETQY
TRBV6-5	TRBD1	TRBJ1-5	ASSEQGFNQPQH
TRBV14	NA	TRBJ2-3	ASSQIGQTTDTQY
TRBV30	TRBD1	TRBJ1-5	AWGDRPNQPQH
TRBV6-1	NA	TRBJ1-1	ASSADKNTEAF
TRBV2	NA	TRBJ1-5	ASREGMGPQH
TRBV30	NA	TRBJ2-7	AYSGLSYEQY
TRBV7-8	TRBD2	TRBJ2-1	ASSLSAAGDGEQF
TRBV7-2	TRBD1	TRBJ1-6	ASSFPGQGINSPLH
TRBV7-2	TRBD2	TRBJ2-7	ASRPPGRGGEHY
TRBV4-1	NA	TRBJ2-5	ASSQGQVQETQY
TRBV5-4	TRBD1	TRBJ2-1	ASSNTGDEQF
TRBV29-1	NA	TRBJ2-4	SVRQALAKNIQY
TRBV9	NA	TRBJ2-5	ASSVGSGLFGTQY
TRBV7-8	NA	TRBJ2-7	ASSPTGGRREQY
TRBV29-1	NA	TRBJ1-2	SGDTSGGYT
TRBV9	TRBD1	TRBJ1-1	ASSVDPQGAGNTEAF
TRBV19	TRBD1	TRBJ1-4	ASSLDRVGGEKLF
TRBV30	NA	TRBJ2-3	AWSVVYTQY
TRBV7-9	NA	TRBJ2-3	ASSLGRINGDTQY
TRBV14	TRBD1	TRBJ2-7	ASSQDRVRKYEQY
TRBV27	NA	TRBJ1-6	ASSKGISPLH
TRBV5-1	NA	TRBJ2-7	ASSLGGTWEQY
TRBV20-1	NA	TRBJ2-3	SARGGFTQY